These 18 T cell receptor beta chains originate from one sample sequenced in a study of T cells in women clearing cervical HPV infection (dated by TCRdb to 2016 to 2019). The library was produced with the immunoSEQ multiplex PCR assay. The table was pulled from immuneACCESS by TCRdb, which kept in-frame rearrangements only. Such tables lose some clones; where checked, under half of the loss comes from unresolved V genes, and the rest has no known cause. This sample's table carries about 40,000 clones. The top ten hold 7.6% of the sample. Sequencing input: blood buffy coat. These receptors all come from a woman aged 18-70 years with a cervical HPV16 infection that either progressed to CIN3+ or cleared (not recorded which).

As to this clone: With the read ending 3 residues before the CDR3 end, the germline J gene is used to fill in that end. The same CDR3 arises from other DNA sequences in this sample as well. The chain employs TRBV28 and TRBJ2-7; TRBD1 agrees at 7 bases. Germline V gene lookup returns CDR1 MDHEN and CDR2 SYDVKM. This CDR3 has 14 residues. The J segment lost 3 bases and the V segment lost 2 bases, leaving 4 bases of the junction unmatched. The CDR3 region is CASSLDQGVYEQYF. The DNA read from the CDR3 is TGTGCCAGCAGTTTAGACCAGGGGGTCTACGAG.

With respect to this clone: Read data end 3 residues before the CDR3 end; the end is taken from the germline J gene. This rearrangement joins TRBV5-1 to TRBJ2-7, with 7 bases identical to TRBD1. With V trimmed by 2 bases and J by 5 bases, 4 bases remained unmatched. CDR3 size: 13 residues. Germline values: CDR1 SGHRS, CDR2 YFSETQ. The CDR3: CASSFGTADEQYF. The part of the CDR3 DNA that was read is TGCGCCAGCAGCTTTGGGACAGCTGACGAG.

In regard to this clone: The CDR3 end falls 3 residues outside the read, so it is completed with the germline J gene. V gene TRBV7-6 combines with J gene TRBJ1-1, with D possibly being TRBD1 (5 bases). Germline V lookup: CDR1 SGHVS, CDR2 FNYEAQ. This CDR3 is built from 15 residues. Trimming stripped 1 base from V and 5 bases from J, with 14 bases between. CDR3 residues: CASSLGIKGSTEAFF. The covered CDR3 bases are TGTGCCAGCAGCTTAGGAATTAAGGGGAGTACTGAA.

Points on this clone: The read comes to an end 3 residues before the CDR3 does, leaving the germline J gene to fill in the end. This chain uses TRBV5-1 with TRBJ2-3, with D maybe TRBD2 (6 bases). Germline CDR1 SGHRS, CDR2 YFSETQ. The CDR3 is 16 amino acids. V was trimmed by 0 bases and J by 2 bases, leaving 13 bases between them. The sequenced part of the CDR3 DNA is TGCGCCAGCAGCTTGGCCTTTGCGGGAAACACAGATACG. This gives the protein CASSLAFAGNTDT. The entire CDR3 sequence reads CASSLAFAGNTDTQYF.

The sequenced CDR3 bases are TGTGCCAGCAGCGATACAGGGGTAGGAGGC. This codes for CASSDTGVGG. The full-length CDR3 reads as CASSDTGVGGYTF. The chain recombines TRBV9 with TRBJ1-2; 7 bases line up with TRBD1. With the read ending 3 residues before the CDR3 end, the germline J gene is used to fill in that end. The V gene's germline CDR1 is SGDLS and CDR2 YYNGEE. This CDR3 has 13 amino acids.

Here the CDR3 reads CSVSTGEYNEQFF. The sequenced CDR3 bases are TGCAGCGTTTCGACAGGGGAGTACAATGAG. The chain combines TRBV29-1 with TRBJ2-1; 8 bases agree with TRBD1. The read terminates 3 residues ahead of where the CDR3 ends, so the germline J gene completes it. V lost 5 bases and J lost 4; bases outside the gene matches: 4. CDR3 length equals 13 residues. CDR1 SQVTM and CDR2 ANQGSEA come from the germline V gene.

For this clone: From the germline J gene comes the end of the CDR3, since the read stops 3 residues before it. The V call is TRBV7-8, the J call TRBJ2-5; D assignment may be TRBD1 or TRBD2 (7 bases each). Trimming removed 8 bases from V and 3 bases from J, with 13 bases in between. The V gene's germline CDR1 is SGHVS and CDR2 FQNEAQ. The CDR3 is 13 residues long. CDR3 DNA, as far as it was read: TGTGCCAGCCACAGGGGAGGGGAAGAGACC. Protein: CASHRGGEET. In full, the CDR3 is CASHRGGEETQYF. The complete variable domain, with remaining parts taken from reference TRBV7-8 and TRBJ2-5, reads GAGVSQSPRYKVAKRGQDVALRCDPISGHVSLFWYQQALGQGPEFLTYFQNEAQLDKSGLPSDRFFAERPEGSVSTLKIQRTQQEDSAVYLCASHRGGEETQYFGPGTRLLVL.

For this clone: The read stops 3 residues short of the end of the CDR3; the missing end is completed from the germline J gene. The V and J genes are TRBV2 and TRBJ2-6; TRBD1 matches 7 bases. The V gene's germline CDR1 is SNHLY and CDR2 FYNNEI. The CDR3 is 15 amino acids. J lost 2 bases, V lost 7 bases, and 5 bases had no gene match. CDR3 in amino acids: CASIDRAAGANVLTF. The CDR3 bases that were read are TGTGCCAGCATCGACAGGGCGGCTGGGGCCAACGTC.

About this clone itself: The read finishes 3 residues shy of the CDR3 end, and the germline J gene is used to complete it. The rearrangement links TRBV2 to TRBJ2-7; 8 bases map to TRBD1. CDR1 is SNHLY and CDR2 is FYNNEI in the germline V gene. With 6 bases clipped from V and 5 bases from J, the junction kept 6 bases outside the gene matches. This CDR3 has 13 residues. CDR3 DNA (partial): TGTGCCAGCAGGAGGACAGGGCCCCACGAG. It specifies CASRRTGPHE. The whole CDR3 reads CASRRTGPHEQYF.

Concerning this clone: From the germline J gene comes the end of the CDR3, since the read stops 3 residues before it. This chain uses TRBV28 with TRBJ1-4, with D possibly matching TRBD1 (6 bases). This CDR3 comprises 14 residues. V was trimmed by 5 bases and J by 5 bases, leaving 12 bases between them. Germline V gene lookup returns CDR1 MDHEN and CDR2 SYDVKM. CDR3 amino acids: CASSIQGINEKLFF. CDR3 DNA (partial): TGTGCCAGCAGTATTCAGGGGATCAATGAAAAA.

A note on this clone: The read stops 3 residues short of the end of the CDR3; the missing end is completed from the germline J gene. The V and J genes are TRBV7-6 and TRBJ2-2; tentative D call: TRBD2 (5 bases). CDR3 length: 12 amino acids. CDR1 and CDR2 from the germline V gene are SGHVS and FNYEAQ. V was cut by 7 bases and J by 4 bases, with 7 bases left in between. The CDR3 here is CASTEGTGELFF. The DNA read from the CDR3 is TGTGCCAGCACAGAGGGCACCGGGGAG.

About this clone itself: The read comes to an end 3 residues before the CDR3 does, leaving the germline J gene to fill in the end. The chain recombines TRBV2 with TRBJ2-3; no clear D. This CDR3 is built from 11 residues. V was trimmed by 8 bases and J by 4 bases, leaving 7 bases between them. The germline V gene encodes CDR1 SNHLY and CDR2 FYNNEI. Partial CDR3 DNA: TGTGCCAGCGGTAGTGCAGATACG. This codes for CASGSADT. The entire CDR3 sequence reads CASGSADTQYF.

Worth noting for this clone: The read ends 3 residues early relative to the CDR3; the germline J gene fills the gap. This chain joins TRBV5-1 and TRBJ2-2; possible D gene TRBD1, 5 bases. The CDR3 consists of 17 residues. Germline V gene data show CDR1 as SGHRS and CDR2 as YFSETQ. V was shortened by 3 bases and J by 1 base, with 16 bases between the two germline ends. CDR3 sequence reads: CASSSGATGLNTGELFF. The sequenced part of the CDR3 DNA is TGCGCCAGCAGCTCGGGTGCAACAGGTCTGAACACCGGGGAG.

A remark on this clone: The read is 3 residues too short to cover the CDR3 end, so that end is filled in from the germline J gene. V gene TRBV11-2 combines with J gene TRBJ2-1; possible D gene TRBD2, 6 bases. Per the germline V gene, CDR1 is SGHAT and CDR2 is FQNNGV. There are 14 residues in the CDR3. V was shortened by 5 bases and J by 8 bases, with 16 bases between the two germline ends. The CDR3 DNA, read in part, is TGTGCCAGCAGCCCTCTGGAGGGTCGGCATGAG. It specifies CASSPLEGRHE. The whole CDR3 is CASSPLEGRHEQFF.

Partial CDR3 DNA: TGTGCCAGAAGCGGAAGCGGGAGGGTAACCGGGGAG. Amino acid sequence: CARSGSGRVTGE. The full CDR3 sequence reads CARSGSGRVTGELFF. J is TRBJ2-2 and V is TRBV5-3, with 10 nucleotides matching TRBD2. The read ends 3 residues shy of where the CDR3 ends; the end is completed using the germline J gene. TRBV5-3 is marked as an open reading frame, function uncertain. The CDR3 has 15 amino acids. J lost 5 bases, V lost 4 bases, and 5 bases had no gene match.

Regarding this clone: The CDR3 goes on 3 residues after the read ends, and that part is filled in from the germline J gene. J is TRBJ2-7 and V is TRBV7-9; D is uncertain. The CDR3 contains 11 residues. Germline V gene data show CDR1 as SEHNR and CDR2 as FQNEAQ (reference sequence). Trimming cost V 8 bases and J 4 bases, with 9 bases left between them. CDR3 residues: CASGTSYEQYF. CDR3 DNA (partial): TGTGCCAGCGGCACCTCTTACGAG.

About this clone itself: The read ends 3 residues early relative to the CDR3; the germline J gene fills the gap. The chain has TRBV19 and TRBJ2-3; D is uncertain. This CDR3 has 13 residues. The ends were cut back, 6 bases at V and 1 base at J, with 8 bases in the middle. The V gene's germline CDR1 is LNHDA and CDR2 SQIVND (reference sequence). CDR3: CASRSRGTDTQYF. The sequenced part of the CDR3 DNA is TGTGCCAGTAGATCCCGGGGCACAGATACG.

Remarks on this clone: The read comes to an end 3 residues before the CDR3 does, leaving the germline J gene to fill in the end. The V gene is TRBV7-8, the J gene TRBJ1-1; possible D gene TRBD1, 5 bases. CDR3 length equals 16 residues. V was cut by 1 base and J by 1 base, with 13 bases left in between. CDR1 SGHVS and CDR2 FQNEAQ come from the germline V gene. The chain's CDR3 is CASSLVDGGSNTEAFF. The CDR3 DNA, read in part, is TGTGCCAGCAGCTTAGTTGACGGGGGGTCGAACACTGAA.